The 8 T cell receptor beta chains reported below all come from one sample, sequenced in a study of T cell repertoires in aging, cancer and after chemotherapy. Amplification of TCR beta used genomic DNA extracted from peripheral blood. Multiplex touch-down PCR with TRB-A/B primers amplified rearranged V-D-J TRB sequences. TCRdb re-derived calls from the multiplex PCR reads in MiXCR, one entry per CDR3 protein. The sample lists roughly 3,000 distinct CDR3 sequences, about a fifth occurring once. The source material was blood. The receptors come from a human donor with a blood cancer.

This clonotype was recorded a few times. The chain links TRBV12-3 or TRBV12-4 to TRBJ2-7; possible D gene TRBD1, 5 bases. CDR3 size: 15 residues. V dropped 5 bases and J dropped 1 base, with 15 bases sitting between them. The CDR3 DNA reads as TGTGCCAGCAGTGAAGAGGCTCACAGGTCCTACGAGCAGTACTTC. It encodes CASSEEAHRSYEQYF.

The chain recombines TRBV28 with TRBJ1-2; possible D gene TRBD1, 5 bases. CDR1 and CDR2 from the germline V gene are MDHEN and SYDVKM. There are 15 residues in the CDR3. V lost 2 bases and J 4 bases, leaving 14 bases between the germline ends. The CDR3 is CASSLKAGRVYGYTF. In nucleotides, the CDR3 is TGTGCCAGCAGTTTAAAGGCAGGGAGGGTCTATGGCTACACCTTC.

This clonotype was recorded a few times. The chain joins TRBV6-4 to TRBJ2-7; 8 nucleotides align to TRBD1. The CDR3 sequence is 13 residues long. Trimming removed 10 bases from V and 4 bases from J; junction bases left unmatched: 9. Germline V gene data show CDR1 as MRHNA and CDR2 as SNTAGT. The CDR3 nucleotides read TGTGCCACCTCAGGGGGCGCGGGGTACGAGCAGTACTTC. This sequence encodes CATSGGAGYEQYF.

This clonotype is deemed large. The J gene is TRBJ2-6, the V gene TRBV30; no clear D gene. Germline assignment: CDR1 GTSNPN and CDR2 SVGIG (reference sequence). V was shortened by 0 bases and J by 4 bases, with 7 bases between the two germline ends. CDR3 length: 14 residues. For the CDR3, the DNA is TGTGCCTGGAGTGTAACAGAAGGGGCCAACGTCCTGACTTTC. Translated, it gives CAWSVTEGANVLTF. Full variable domain (missing parts from reference TRBV30 and TRBJ2-6): SQTIHQWPATLVQPVGSPLSLECTVEGTSNPNLYWYRQAAGRGLQLLFYSVGIGQISSEVPQNLSASRPQDRQFILSSKKLLLSDSGFYLCAWSVTEGANVLTFGAGSRLTVL.

Relative to its sample, this clonotype is medium-sized. The chain joins TRBV7-9 to TRBJ2-2; D gene unclear. This CDR3 is built from 12 residues. Trimming cost V 1 base and J 5 bases, with 2 bases left between them. Germline CDR1 SEHNR, CDR2 FQNEAQ (reference sequence). The CDR3 region is CASSLETGELFF. As DNA, the CDR3 is TGTGCCAGCAGCTTAGAGACCGGGGAGCTGTTTTTT.

V is TRBV6-1 and J is TRBJ1-1; a possible D gene is TRBD1 (5 bases). The CDR3 contains 12 residues. With 6 bases removed from V and 4 bases from J, the gap between germline ends came to 9 bases. Germline values: CDR1 MNHNS, CDR2 SASEGT. The CDR3 DNA follows: TGTGCCAGCAGAGACAGCCTCACTGAAGCTTTCTTT. Its protein product is CASRDSLTEAFF.

This clonotype has more than one count but fewer than ten. The chain combines TRBV5-1 with TRBJ1-4; 7 bases align to TRBD1. CDR1 is SGHRS, CDR2 YFSETQ, per germline. This CDR3 is built from 13 residues. V was clipped by 7 bases and J by 1 base; unmatched bases: 1. The DNA for the CDR3 is TGCGCCAGCCGACAGGGAACTAATGAAAAACTGTTTTTT. Translated, it gives CASRQGTNEKLFF.

This chain uses TRBV7-2 with TRBJ2-5; TRBD1 might be the D (6 bases). Germline V gives CDR1 SGHTA, CDR2 FQGNSA. V was shortened by 5 bases and J by 4 bases, with 14 bases between the two germline ends. The CDR3 loop spans 14 amino acids. The CDR3 sequence: CASSPGGRGETQYF. The CDR3 DNA sequence: TGTGCCAGCAGCCCCGGCGGCAGGGGAGAGACCCAGTACTTC.